Listed here is a single T cell receptor (beta chain). This entry belongs to a study of blood T cell repertoires in COVID-19. About the research overall: The United States, Italy and Spain provided the acute and convalescent COVID-19 samples. PBMCs, B-cell-depleted T cells, or T cells provided the cDNA or gDNA that made up the material.

Per the original methods: By means of reference gene primer amplification, nucleated cell counts were estimated. Libraries were prepared by immunoSEQ multiplex PCR; TCRdb keeps only in-frame clonotypes and omits some of them. V and J calls and clone size are those listed in that table; D and trimming were worked out from the DNA. The sample comprises 50,000 to 60,000 clones, around 83% of which are singletons, and about 6% rests with the top ten. The CDR3 has 15 residues. This chain links TRBV21-1 with TRBJ2-2; TRBD1 is the table's D call and was not checked against the DNA. TRBV21-1 is flagged as a pseudogene. Sequencing was done on a sample of peripheral blood. The TCR comes from a human donor in a cohort sampled during active or convalescent COVID-19. CDR3 nucleotide sequence: TGTGCCAGCACGAAGGGGACATCGAACACCGGGGAGCTGTTTTTT. Translating gives CASTKGTSNTGELFF.